What follows are 13 T cell receptor beta chains derived from one specimen sequenced in a study of T cells expressing NK-cell markers. TCRdb re-called the 5' RACE reads; every CDR3 protein appears as one record, without DNA. The ten most abundant clones cover about 10% of a sample with about 410,000 distinct CDR3 sequences. Material for sequencing was blood T cells: a sorted CD56 or NKG2C T cell subset, CD4+ or CD8+ T cells, or bulk PBMC T cells (not recorded which). The receptors come from a woman aged 45-60 years in good health.

This sequence joins TRBV4-1 and TRBJ2-5; TCRdb's D gene call, TRBD1, goes unchecked for lack of DNA. The CDR3 extends over 15 amino acids. Germline V CDR1 and CDR2: MGHRA, YSYEKL. Here the CDR3 reads CASSQADRDYETQYF.

This chain links TRBV27 with TRBJ2-7; the TCRdb D gene call, TRBD1, has no DNA to confirm it. Germline CDR1 MNHEY, CDR2 SMNVEV (reference sequence). This CDR3 has 16 residues. CDR3 sequence reads: CASSLSFGQPAYEQYF.

The chain combines TRBV12-5 with TRBJ2-3. Germline-derived CDR1 and CDR2 are LGHNT and FRNRAP. This CDR3 spans 16 amino acids. The CDR3 here is CASGFLAGNVADTQYF.

The V call is TRBV7-7, the J call TRBJ2-5; as DNA is missing, the TRBD1 call by TCRdb cannot be tested. This CDR3 comprises 15 residues. From germline, CDR1 is SSHAT and CDR2 FNYEAQ (reference sequence). CDR3: CASSLLPREQETQYF.

The genes are TRBV5-5 and TRBJ2-1; the TRBD2 assignment by TCRdb is unverifiable without DNA. CDR3 length: 15 residues. Germline values: CDR1 SGHKS, CDR2 YYEKEE (reference sequence). The chain's CDR3 is CASSPIAGIHNEQFF.

The chain uses TRBV12-3 or TRBV12-4 and TRBJ2-2; without DNA, the TCRdb call of TRBD2 cannot be checked. CDR3 length: 16 amino acids. This chain's CDR3 is CASSPGLAGGIGELFF.

The chain is built from TRBV6-5 and TRBJ2-2; absent DNA, TCRdb's TRBD1 call cannot be checked. The germline CDR1 and CDR2 sequences are MNHEY and SVGAGI. CDR3 size: 15 residues. This CDR3 is CASSYTGTNTGELFF.

This chain links TRBV4-1 with TRBJ2-1; TCRdb's D call, TRBD2, is unchecked because there is no DNA. The germline V gene encodes CDR1 MGHRA and CDR2 YSYEKL. CDR3 length: 16 residues. Here the CDR3 reads CASSLLLAGGGNEQFF.

The CDR3 sequence is CASSPRPGQGRVTDTQYF. The chain links TRBV21-1 to TRBJ2-3; TCRdb's assignment of TRBD1 cannot be checked, as there is no DNA. TRBV21-1 is described as a pseudogene. The CDR3 runs 18 residues.

V usage is TRBV12-3 or TRBV12-4 and J usage is TRBJ1-1. This CDR3 is built from 11 residues. This CDR3 is CASSPGQAAFF.

V is TRBV12-3 or TRBV12-4 and J is TRBJ2-5; no DNA is available, so the TRBD1 call from TCRdb remains unchecked. This CDR3 comprises 19 residues. CDR3 sequence: CASSHVPGDRAKGKETQYF.

V gene TRBV7-9 combines with J gene TRBJ2-2. Germline V lookup: CDR1 SEHNR, CDR2 FQNEAQ (reference sequence). This CDR3 has 16 amino acids. CDR3 region: CASSSSRTDNTGELFF.

The rearrangement uses TRBV6-4 and TRBJ1-5; without DNA, the TCRdb call of TRBD1 cannot be checked. Germline V gene sequence: CDR1 MRHNA, CDR2 SNTAGT. This CDR3 comprises 15 residues. The CDR3 is CASSPSGTGSQPQHF.